This entry concerns a single T cell receptor beta chain. In the original analysis: Reference gene primer amplification in the assay estimated nucleated cell counts. The repertoire was sequenced with immunoSEQ multiplex PCR; TCRdb's copy has only in-frame clones and lacks some. The V and J calls and the clone size are those of that table, but D and trimming were determined from the DNA. This sample has approximately 190,000 clones; roughly 79% occur once, and the top ten carry about 6.9%. The sample originates from a study of blood T cell repertoires in COVID-19. As for the study in general: The United States, Italy and Spain were the sources of the acute and convalescent COVID-19 samples. In each case, the material was cDNA or gDNA derived from T cells, B-cell-depleted T cells, or PBMCs.

Germline V CDR1 and CDR2: MNHEY, SVGAGI. V shed 3 bases, J shed 4 bases, and the junction held 7 bases outside the gene matches. CDR3 length: 15 amino acids. V usage is TRBV6-5 and J usage is TRBJ2-7; 9 positions match TRBD2. The sequencing input was peripheral blood. The TCR sequence derives from a human donor with acute or convalescent COVID-19. The donor label of this sample is uncertain. The CDR3 DNA reads as TGTGCCAGCAGTTATCGTGGGACTAGCCTTTACGAGCAGTACTTC. Translating gives CASSYRGTSLYEQYF.